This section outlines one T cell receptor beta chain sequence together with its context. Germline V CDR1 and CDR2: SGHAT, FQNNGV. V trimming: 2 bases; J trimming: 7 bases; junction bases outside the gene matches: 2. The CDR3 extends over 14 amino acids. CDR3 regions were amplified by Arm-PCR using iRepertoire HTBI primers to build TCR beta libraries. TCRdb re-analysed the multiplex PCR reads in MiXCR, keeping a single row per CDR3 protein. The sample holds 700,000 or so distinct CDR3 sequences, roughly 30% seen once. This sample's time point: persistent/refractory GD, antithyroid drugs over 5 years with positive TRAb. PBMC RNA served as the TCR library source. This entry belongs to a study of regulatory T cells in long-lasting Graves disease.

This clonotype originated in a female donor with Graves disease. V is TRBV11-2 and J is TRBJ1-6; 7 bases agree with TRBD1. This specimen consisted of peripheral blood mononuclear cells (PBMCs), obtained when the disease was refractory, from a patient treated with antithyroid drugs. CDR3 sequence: CASSLLGQNSPLHF. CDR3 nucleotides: TGTGCCAGCAGCTTACTGGGACAGAATTCACCCCTCCACTTT.